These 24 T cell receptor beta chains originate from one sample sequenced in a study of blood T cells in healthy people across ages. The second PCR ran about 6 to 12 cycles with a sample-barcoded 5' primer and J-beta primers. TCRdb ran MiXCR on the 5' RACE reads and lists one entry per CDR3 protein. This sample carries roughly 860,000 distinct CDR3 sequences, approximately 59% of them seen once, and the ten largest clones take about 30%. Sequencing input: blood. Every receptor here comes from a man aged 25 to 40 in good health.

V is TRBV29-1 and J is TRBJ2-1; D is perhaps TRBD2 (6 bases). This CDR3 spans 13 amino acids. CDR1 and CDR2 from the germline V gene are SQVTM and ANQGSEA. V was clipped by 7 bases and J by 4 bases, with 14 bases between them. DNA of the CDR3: TGCAGCGGAGGGGACTCCGGTTACAATGAGCAGTTCTTC. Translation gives CSGGDSGYNEQFF.

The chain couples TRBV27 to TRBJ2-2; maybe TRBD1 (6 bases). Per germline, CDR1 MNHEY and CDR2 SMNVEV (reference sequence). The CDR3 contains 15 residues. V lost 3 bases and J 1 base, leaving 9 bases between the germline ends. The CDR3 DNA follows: TGTGCCAGCAGTTTTTCGACAGGGAACACCGGGGAGCTGTTTTTT. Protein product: CASSFSTGNTGELFF.

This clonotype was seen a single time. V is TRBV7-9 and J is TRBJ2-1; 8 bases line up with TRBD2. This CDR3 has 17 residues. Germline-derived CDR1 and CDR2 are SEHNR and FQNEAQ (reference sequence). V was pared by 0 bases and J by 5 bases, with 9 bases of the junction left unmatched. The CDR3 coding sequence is TGTGCCAGCAGCTTAGCCCCAGGTGGCGGGGGGCACAATGAGCAGTTCTTC. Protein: CASSLAPGGGGHNEQFF.

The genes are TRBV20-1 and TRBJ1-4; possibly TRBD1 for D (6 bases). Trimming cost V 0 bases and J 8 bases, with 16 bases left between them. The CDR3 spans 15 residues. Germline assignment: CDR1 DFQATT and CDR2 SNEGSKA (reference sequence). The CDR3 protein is CSAREATGVSEKLFF. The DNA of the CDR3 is TGCAGTGCTAGAGAGGCGACAGGAGTGTCGGAAAAACTGTTTTTT.

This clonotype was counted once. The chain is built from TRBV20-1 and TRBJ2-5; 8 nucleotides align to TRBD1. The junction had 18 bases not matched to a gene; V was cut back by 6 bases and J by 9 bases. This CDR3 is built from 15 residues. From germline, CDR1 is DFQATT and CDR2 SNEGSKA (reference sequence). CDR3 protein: CSASAGQALLRPQYF. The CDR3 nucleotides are TGCAGTGCCTCTGCGGGACAGGCCCTGTTGCGGCCCCAGTACTTC.

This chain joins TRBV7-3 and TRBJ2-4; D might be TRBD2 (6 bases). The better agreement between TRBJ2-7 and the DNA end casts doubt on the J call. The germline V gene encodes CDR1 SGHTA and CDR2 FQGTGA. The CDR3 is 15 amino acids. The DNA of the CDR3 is TGTGCCAGCAGCCCAACCCTAGCGCCCTACTACGAGCAGTACTTC. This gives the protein CASSPTLAPYYEQYF.

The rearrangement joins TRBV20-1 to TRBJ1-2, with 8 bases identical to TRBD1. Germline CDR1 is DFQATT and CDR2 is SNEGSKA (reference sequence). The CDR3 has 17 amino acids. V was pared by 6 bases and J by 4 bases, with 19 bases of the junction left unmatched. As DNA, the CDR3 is TGCAGTGCCGCATTTGGGGCAGGGGGCCCTCGACGCTATGGCTACACCTTC. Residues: CSAAFGAGGPRRYGYTF.

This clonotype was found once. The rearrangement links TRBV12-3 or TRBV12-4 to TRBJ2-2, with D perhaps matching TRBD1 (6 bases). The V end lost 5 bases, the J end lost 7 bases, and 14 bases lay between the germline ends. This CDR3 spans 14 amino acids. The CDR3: CASSRNRVGGELFF. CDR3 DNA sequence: TGTGCCAGCAGTCGGAACAGGGTTGGCGGGGAGCTGTTTTTT.

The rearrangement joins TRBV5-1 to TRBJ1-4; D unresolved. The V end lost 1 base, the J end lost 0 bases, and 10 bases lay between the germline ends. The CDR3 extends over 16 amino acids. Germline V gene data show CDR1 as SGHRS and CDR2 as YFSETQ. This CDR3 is CASSLLGFATNEKLFF. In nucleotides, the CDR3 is TGCGCCAGCAGCTTGCTGGGGTTTGCAACTAATGAAAAACTGTTTTTT. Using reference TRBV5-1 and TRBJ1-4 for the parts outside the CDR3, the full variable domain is KAGVTQTPRYLIKTRGQQVTLSCSPISGHRSVSWYQQTPGQGLQFLFEYFSETQRNKGNFPGRFSGRQFSNSRSEMNVSTLELGDSALYLCASSLLGFATNEKLFFGSGTQLSVL.

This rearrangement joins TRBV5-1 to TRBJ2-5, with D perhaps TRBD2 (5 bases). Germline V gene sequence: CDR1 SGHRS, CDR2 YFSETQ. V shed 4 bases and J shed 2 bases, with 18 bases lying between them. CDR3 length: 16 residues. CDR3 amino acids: CASSQRRGDPQETQYF. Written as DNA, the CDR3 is TGCGCCAGCAGCCAACGCCGGGGAGACCCACAAGAGACCCAGTACTTC.

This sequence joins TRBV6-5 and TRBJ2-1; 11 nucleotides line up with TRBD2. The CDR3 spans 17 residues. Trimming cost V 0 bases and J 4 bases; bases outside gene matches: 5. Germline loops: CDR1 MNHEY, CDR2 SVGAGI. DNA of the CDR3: TGTGCCAGCAGTTACTCTACAACTAGCGGGAGTTACAATGAGCAGTTCTTC. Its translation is CASSYSTTSGSYNEQFF.

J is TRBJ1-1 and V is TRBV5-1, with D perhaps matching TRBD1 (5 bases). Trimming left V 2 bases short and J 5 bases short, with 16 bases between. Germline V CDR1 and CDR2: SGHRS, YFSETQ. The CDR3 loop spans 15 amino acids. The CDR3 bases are TGCGCCAGCAGCTTCGATGGGGGAAGCACTACTGAAGCTTTCTTT. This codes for CASSFDGGSTTEAFF.

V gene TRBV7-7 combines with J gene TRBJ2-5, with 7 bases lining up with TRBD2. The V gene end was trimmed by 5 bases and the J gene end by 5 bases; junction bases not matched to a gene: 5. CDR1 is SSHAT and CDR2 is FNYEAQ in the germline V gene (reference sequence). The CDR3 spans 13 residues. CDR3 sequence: CASSKTSRETQYF. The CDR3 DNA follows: TGTGCCAGCAGCAAGACTAGCCGGGAGACCCAGTACTTC.

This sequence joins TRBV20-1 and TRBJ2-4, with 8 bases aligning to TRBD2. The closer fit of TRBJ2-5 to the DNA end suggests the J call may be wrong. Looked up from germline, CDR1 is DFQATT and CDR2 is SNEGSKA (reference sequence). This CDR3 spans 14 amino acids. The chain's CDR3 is CSARPRGGFGTQYF. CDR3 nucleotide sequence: TGCAGTGCTAGACCCCGGGGGGGTTTCGGGACCCAGTACTTC.

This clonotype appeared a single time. The DNA for the CDR3 is TGCGCCAGCAGCCAAGCAGGGGACTCCTACGAGCAGTACTTC. It is translated as CASSQAGDSYEQYF. V and J are TRBV4-3 and TRBJ2-7, with a tentative D call TRBD1 (6 bases). There are 14 residues in the CDR3. V was cut by 1 base and J by 0 bases, with 7 bases left in between. The germline V gene encodes CDR1 LGHNA and CDR2 YSLEER.

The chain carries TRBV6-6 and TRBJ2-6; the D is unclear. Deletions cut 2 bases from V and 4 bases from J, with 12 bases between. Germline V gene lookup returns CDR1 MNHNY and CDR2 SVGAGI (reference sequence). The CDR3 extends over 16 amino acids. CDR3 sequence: CASSYPLRSGANVLTF. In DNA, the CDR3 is TGTGCCAGCAGTTACCCCCTCCGAAGCGGGGCCAACGTCCTGACTTTC.

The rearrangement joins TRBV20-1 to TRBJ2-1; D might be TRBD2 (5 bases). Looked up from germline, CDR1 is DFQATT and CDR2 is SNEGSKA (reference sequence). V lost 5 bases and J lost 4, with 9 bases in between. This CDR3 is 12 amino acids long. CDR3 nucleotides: TGCAGTGCTTTAGGAGGATACAATGAGCAGTTCTTC. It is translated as CSALGGYNEQFF.

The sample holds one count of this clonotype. CDR3 sequence: CASSYPLIATTGEQYF. The CDR3 DNA is TGTGCCAGCAGTTACCCGCTAATAGCTACGACTGGAGAGCAGTACTTC. V and J are TRBV6-5 and TRBJ2-7; D ambiguous. The length of the CDR3 is 16 residues. In germline, CDR1 is MNHEY, CDR2 SVGAGI. V dropped 2 bases and J dropped 7 bases, with 21 bases sitting between them.

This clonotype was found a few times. The CDR3 loop reads CASSSAANYGYTF. The CDR3 DNA follows: TGTGCCAGCAGTTCGGCAGCCAACTATGGCTACACCTTC. This chain connects TRBV27 to TRBJ1-2, with D unresolved. The CDR3 sequence is 13 residues long. Germline V gene data show CDR1 as MNHEY and CDR2 as SMNVEV (reference sequence). V dropped 4 bases and J dropped 2 bases, with 8 bases sitting between them.

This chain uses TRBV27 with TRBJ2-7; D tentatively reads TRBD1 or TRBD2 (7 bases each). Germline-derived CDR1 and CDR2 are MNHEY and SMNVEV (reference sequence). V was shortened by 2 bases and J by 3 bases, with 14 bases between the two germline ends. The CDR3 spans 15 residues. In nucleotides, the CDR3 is TGTGCCAGCAGTTTAGGGGGGGACAGTCTCTACGAGCAGTACTTC. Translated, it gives CASSLGGDSLYEQYF.

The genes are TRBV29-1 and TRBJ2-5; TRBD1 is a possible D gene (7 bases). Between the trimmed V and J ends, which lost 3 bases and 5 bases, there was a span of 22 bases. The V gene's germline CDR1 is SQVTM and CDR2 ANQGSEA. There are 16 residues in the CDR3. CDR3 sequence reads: CSVDRPGTAGGETQYF. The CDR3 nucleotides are TGCAGCGTTGATCGGCCCGGGACAGCTGGGGGGGAGACCCAGTACTTC. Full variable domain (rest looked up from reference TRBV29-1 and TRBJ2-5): SAVISQKPSRDICQRGTSLTIQCQVDSQVTMMFWYRQQPGQSLTLIATANQGSEATYESGFVIDKFPISRPNLTFSTLTVSNMSPEDSSIYLCSVDRPGTAGGETQYFGPGTRLLVL.

The DNA for the CDR3 is TGTGCCAGCACAACCGGGGGCGCAGATACGCAGTATTTT. Residues: CASTTGGADTQYF. The chain uses TRBV25-1 and TRBJ2-3, with D perhaps given as TRBD1 or TRBD2 (6 bases each). This CDR3 spans 13 amino acids. Germline CDR1 reads MGHDK; CDR2 reads SYGVNS. V dropped 7 bases and J dropped 4 bases, with 12 bases sitting between them.

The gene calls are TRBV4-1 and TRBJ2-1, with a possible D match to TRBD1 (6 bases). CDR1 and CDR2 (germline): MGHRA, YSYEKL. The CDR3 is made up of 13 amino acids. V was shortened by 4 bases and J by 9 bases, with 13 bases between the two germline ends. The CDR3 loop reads CASSPTGSREQFF. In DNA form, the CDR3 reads TGCGCCAGCAGCCCTACAGGGTCTCGTGAGCAGTTCTTC.

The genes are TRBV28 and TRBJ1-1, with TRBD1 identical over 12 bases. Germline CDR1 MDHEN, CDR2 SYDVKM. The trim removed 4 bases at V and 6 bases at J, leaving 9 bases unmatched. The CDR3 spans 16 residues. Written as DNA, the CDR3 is TGTGCCAGCAGTTCCCCGGGACAGGGGGCGTGGGCTGAAGCTTTCTTT. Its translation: CASSSPGQGAWAEAFF. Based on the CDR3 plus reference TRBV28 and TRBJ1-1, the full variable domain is DVKVTQSSRYLVKRTGEKVFLECVQDMDHENMFWYRQDPGLGLRLIYFSYDVKMKEKGDIPEGYSVSREKKERFSLILESASTNQTSMYLCASSSPGQGAWAEAFFGQGTRLTVV.